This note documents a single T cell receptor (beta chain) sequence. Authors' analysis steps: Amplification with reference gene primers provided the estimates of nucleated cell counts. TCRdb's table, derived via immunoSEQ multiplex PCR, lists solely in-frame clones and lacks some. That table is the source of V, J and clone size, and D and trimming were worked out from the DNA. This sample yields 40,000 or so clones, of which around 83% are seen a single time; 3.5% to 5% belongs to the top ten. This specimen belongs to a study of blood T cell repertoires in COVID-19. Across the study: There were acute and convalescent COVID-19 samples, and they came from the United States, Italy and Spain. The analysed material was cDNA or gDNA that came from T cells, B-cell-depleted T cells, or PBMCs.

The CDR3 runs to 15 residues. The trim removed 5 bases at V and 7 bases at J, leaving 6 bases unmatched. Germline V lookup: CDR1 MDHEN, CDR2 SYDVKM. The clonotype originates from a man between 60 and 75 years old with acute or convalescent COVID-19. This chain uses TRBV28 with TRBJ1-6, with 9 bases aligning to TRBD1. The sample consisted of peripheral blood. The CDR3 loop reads CASSEQGARNSPLHF. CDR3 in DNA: TGTGCCAGCAGTGAACAGGGGGCCCGAAATTCACCCCTCCACTTT.